What follows describes a single T cell receptor beta chain. The table came from immunoSEQ multiplex PCR; TCRdb's copy has only in-frame clones and leaves some out. The table lists around 100,000 clones, around 87% of them singletons. CDR1 and CDR2 (germline): SGHRS, YFSETQ. V lost 5 bases to trimming and J lost 6 bases, with 14 bases between them. The CDR3 spans 13 residues. This sample was taken from a study of blood T cell repertoires in COVID-19. This receptor was identified in a woman aged 30 to 39 with acute or convalescent COVID-19. The chain couples TRBV5-1 to TRBJ1-2, with TRBD1 as a possible D gene (5 bases). The specimen was peripheral blood. CDR3 residues: CASRERGLHGYTF. DNA of the CDR3: TGCGCCAGCAGAGAAAGGGGCCTCCATGGCTACACCTTC.